Below, 31 T cell receptor beta chains from the same sample are listed, as sequenced in a study of T-cell reconstitution after alpha-beta-depleted transplantation in children. During its preparation, the TCRbeta library received unique molecular identifiers. TCRdb re-called the PCR reads with MiXCR, one entry per CDR3 protein. The sample has approximately 500,000 distinct CDR3 sequences; roughly a tenth are singletons. This specimen was PBMCs, taken before TCRalphabeta/CD19-depleted stem cell transplant. These receptors were taken from a child aged 2 to 9 with inherited bone marrow failure, due to receive a stem cell transplant.

This clonotype has ten or more counts. The chain recombines TRBV4-3 with TRBJ1-1, with no clear D. V lost 0 bases, J lost 8 bases, and 19 bases lay in between. Germline loops: CDR1 LGHNA, CDR2 YSLEER. This CDR3 region has 16 residues. In nucleotides, the CDR3 is TGCGCCAGCAGCCAAGATCGTCGGTCTTTTATGCGGGAAGCTTTCTTT. This encodes CASSQDRRSFMREAFF.

This clonotype was counted ten times or more. This chain uses TRBV6-5 with TRBJ2-5; the D is unclear. The CDR3 totals 11 residues. CDR1 MNHEY and CDR2 SVGAGI come from the germline V gene. The ends were cut back, 3 bases at V and 5 bases at J, with 4 bases in the middle. The CDR3 DNA reads as TGTGCCAGCAGTTATATCGAGACCCAGTACTTC. Translating it yields CASSYIETQYF.

This clonotype showed up just a few times. V gene TRBV20-1 combines with J gene TRBJ2-1, with D possibly TRBD2 on 5 matching bases. V lost 7 bases and J 4 bases, leaving 17 bases between the germline ends. This CDR3 spans 14 amino acids. Germline V gene data show CDR1 as DFQATT and CDR2 as SNEGSKA (reference sequence). CDR3 amino acids: CSGASRRGYNEQFF. As DNA, the CDR3 is TGCAGTGGGGCTAGCCGGAGAGGTTACAATGAGCAGTTCTTC.

The gene calls are TRBV20-1 and TRBJ2-1; tentative D call: TRBD2 (7 bases). Germline lookup yields CDR1 DFQATT and CDR2 SNEGSKA (reference sequence). The CDR3 contains 13 residues. Between the trimmed V and J ends, which lost 6 bases and 8 bases, there was a span of 17 bases. CDR3 in amino acids: CSAPRGAGDEQFF. CDR3 DNA: TGCAGTGCCCCCCGGGGGGCCGGCGATGAGCAGTTCTTC.

This clonotype has at least ten counts. The rearrangement links TRBV10-3 to TRBJ1-3; 7 positions match TRBD1. After removal of 3 bases from V and 8 bases from J, the junction contained 7 bases not matched to a gene. Germline V gene lookup returns CDR1 ENHRY and CDR2 SYGVKD. CDR3 length: 14 amino acids. Here the CDR3 DNA reads TGTGCCATCAGTGACAGGGGGACCCCACACACCATATATTTT. Translated, it gives CAISDRGTPHTIYF.

This clonotype was found many times. The chain carries TRBV6-6 and TRBJ2-4; 7 bases map to TRBD1. The CDR3 is made up of 17 amino acids. V was clipped by 2 bases and J by 0 bases; unmatched bases: 7. Per germline, CDR1 MNHNY and CDR2 SVGAGI (reference sequence). The CDR3 sequence is CASSYRRDRLAKNIQYF. CDR3 bases: TGTGCCAGCAGTTACCGTCGGGACAGACTAGCCAAAAACATTCAGTACTTC.

This clonotype was recorded at least ten times. The rearrangement joins TRBV3-1 to TRBJ2-3, with 14 bases lining up with TRBD2. The germline CDR1 and CDR2 sequences are LGHDT and YNNKEL (reference sequence). Trimming took 6 bases from V and 4 from J; bases not matched to a gene: 6. CDR3 size: 16 residues. CDR3 residues: CASSPGTSGSSDTQYF. The CDR3 DNA follows: TGTGCCAGCAGTCCCGGGACTAGCGGGAGCTCAGATACGCAGTATTTT.

V gene TRBV28 combines with J gene TRBJ2-7; TRBD2 agrees at 11 bases. Germline V gives CDR1 MDHEN, CDR2 SYDVKM. CDR3 length: 16 amino acids. Trimming cost V 5 bases and J 0 bases; bases outside gene matches: 6. The CDR3 bases are TGTGCCAGCAGTCTAGCGGGAGGCCATAGCTCCTACGAGCAGTACTTC. This translates into CASSLAGGHSSYEQYF.

This clonotype was recorded at least ten times. The chain joins TRBV20-1 to TRBJ2-1; weak D call: TRBD2 (5 bases). Germline loops: CDR1 DFQATT, CDR2 SNEGSKA (reference sequence). V shed 3 bases and J shed 0 bases, with 18 bases lying between them. CDR3 length equals 17 residues. CDR3 amino acids: CSASVVAWESSYNEQFF. The CDR3 nucleotides read TGCAGTGCTAGTGTCGTCGCGTGGGAGAGCTCCTACAATGAGCAGTTCTTC.

This clonotype was picked up many times. The V call is TRBV7-2, the J call TRBJ2-7; 8 bases align to TRBD1. The CDR3 contains 15 residues. Germline V gives CDR1 SGHTA, CDR2 FQGNSA. V gave up 5 bases and J gave up 3 bases; unmatched junction bases: 9. The CDR3 region has the DNA TGTGCCAGCAGCCTAAAGGGACAGGCCTTCTACGAGCAGTACTTC. It codes for CASSLKGQAFYEQYF.

There are a few counts of this clonotype. The chain recombines TRBV30 with TRBJ2-3; TRBD2 agrees at 10 bases. V lost 8 bases to trimming and J lost 1 base; unmatched junction nucleotides: 6. The CDR3 has 14 residues. In germline, CDR1 is GTSNPN, CDR2 SVGIG (reference sequence). CDR3 region: CASEREGGTDTQYF. Written as DNA, the CDR3 is TGTGCCAGTGAGCGGGAGGGGGGCACAGATACGCAGTATTTT. Variable domain in full (rest from reference TRBV30 and TRBJ2-3): SQTIHQWPATLVQPVGSPLSLECTVEGTSNPNLYWYRQAAGRGLQLLFYSVGIGQISSEVPQNLSASRPQDRQFILSSKKLLLSDSGFYLCASEREGGTDTQYFGPGTRLTVL.

This clonotype has ten or more counts. The chain employs TRBV9 and TRBJ2-3, with 9 bases identical to TRBD2. With V trimmed by 3 bases and J by 2 bases, 10 bases remained unmatched. The V gene's germline CDR1 is SGDLS and CDR2 YYNGEE. This CDR3 has 17 amino acids. The CDR3 protein is CASSERRGLAFTDTQYF. The CDR3 coding sequence is TGTGCCAGCAGCGAAAGACGAGGACTAGCGTTCACAGATACGCAGTATTTT.

This clonotype was counted at least ten times. The chain links TRBV6-1 to TRBJ1-6, with 7 bases lining up with TRBD1. Germline V gives CDR1 MNHNS, CDR2 SASEGT. CDR3 size: 16 residues. J gave up 1 base and V 5 bases, and 5 bases lay outside the gene matches. CDR3 region: CASSIAGQSYNSPLHF. In nucleotides, the CDR3 is TGTGCCAGCAGTATCGCGGGACAGTCCTATAATTCACCCCTCCACTTT.

This clonotype showed up many times. The V gene is TRBV7-9, the J gene TRBJ2-1, with D tentatively TRBD1 or TRBD2 (5 bases each). Germline V gene data show CDR1 as SEHNR and CDR2 as FQNEAQ (reference sequence). The CDR3 totals 15 residues. The V and J ends lost 3 bases and 0 bases respectively, with 9 bases between them. The CDR3 here is CASSLGVSSYNEQFF. CDR3 DNA sequence: TGTGCCAGCAGCTTGGGGGTATCCTCCTACAATGAGCAGTTCTTC.

This clonotype was recorded many times. This sequence joins TRBV3-1 and TRBJ2-7; tentatively, D is TRBD2 (5 bases). Germline-derived CDR1 and CDR2 are LGHDT and YNNKEL (reference sequence). The CDR3 consists of 14 residues. Between the trimmed V and J ends, which lost 1 base and 0 bases, there was a span of 7 bases. DNA of the CDR3: TGTGCCAGCAGCCAAGTCCGGGACTCCTACGAGCAGTACTTC. Amino acids: CASSQVRDSYEQYF.

This clonotype was seen ten or more times. The V and J genes are TRBV2 and TRBJ2-3; either TRBD1 or TRBD2 may fit D (5 bases each). Germline V gene data show CDR1 as SNHLY and CDR2 as FYNNEI. Trimming took 4 bases from V and 2 from J, leaving 16 bases between them. The CDR3 is 16 residues long. In DNA form, the CDR3 reads TGTGCCAGCAGTGGGGACCCCGGAGGTCCCACAGATACGCAGTATTTT. Encoded protein: CASSGDPGGPTDTQYF. The complete variable domain, with remaining parts taken from reference TRBV2 and TRBJ2-3, reads EPEVTQTPSHQVTQMGQEVILRCVPISNHLYFYWYRQILGQKVEFLVSFYNNEISEKSEIFDDQFSVERPDGSNFTLKIRSTKLEDSAMYFCASSGDPGGPTDTQYFGPGTRLTVL.

V and J are TRBV12-3 or TRBV12-4 and TRBJ2-2; no definite D call. The CDR3 contains 13 residues. V was cut by 3 bases and J by 8 bases, with 10 bases left in between. This CDR3 is CASSFNPPGELFF. The DNA of the CDR3 is TGTGCCAGCAGTTTTAATCCCCCTGGGGAGCTGTTTTTT.

This clonotype was picked up many times. The rearrangement joins TRBV3-1 to TRBJ2-5; perhaps TRBD2 as D (6 bases). CDR1 is LGHDT and CDR2 is YNNKEL in the germline V gene (reference sequence). The V gene lost 4 bases and the J gene lost 0 bases, with 6 bases spanning the gap. This CDR3 has 13 amino acids. Here the CDR3 DNA reads TGTGCCAGCAGCCGGGACTACCAAGAGACCCAGTACTTC. Protein: CASSRDYQETQYF.

This clonotype was picked up a small number of times. CDR3 sequence reads: CASSPLGMTPYGYTF. DNA of the CDR3: TGTGCCAGCTCTCCCTTGGGGATGACTCCCTATGGCTACACCTTC. V gene TRBV18 combines with J gene TRBJ1-2; D is unclear. V was shortened by 6 bases and J by 4 bases, with 18 bases between the two germline ends. The CDR3 spans 15 residues. CDR1 KGHSH and CDR2 LQKENI come from the germline V gene.

This clonotype was seen repeatedly, ten times or more. The rearrangement links TRBV7-6 to TRBJ2-7; 9 positions match TRBD1. Germline V gives CDR1 SGHVS, CDR2 FNYEAQ. The ends lost 1 base at V and 5 bases at J; junction bases unmatched: 0. This CDR3 is built from 13 residues. The CDR3 bases are TGTGCCAGCAGCTTAGGACAGGGGGACGAGCAGTACTTC. It is translated as CASSLGQGDEQYF.

This clonotype came up a few times. This rearrangement joins TRBV7-2 to TRBJ2-7, with 9 bases matching TRBD2. CDR3 length equals 15 residues. V was clipped by 3 bases and J by 5 bases; unmatched bases: 8. Germline V gene lookup returns CDR1 SGHTA and CDR2 FQGNSA. The CDR3 DNA reads as TGTGCCAGCAGCTTCCGACTAGCGGCTTTCCACGAGCAGTACTTC. Its translation: CASSFRLAAFHEQYF.

The chain employs TRBV7-9 and TRBJ2-7, with 7 bases identical to TRBD2. The CDR3 has 13 amino acids. Germline V gives CDR1 SEHNR, CDR2 FQNEAQ (reference sequence). With V trimmed by 5 bases and J by 9 bases, 10 bases remained unmatched. The CDR3 bases are TGTGCCAGCAGCCAAGCAGCGGGATGGACGCAGTACTTC. This encodes CASSQAAGWTQYF.

This clonotype was observed at least ten times. The genes are TRBV29-1 and TRBJ2-2; 7 nucleotides agree with TRBD2. This CDR3 contains 12 residues. V was clipped by 7 bases and J by 7 bases; unmatched bases: 6. CDR1 is SQVTM, CDR2 ANQGSEA, per germline. The CDR3 region is CSANGGIGELFF. The CDR3 coding sequence is TGCAGCGCCAACGGGGGGATCGGGGAGCTGTTTTTT.

The table lists this clonotype with many counts. This sequence joins TRBV12-3 or TRBV12-4 and TRBJ2-2; weak D call: TRBD2 (5 bases). V dropped 1 base and J dropped 0 bases, with 9 bases sitting between them. The CDR3 contains 16 residues. CDR3 nucleotides: TGTGCCAGCAGTTTAGGTTGGGGAGCGAACACCGGGGAGCTGTTTTTT. Translation: CASSLGWGANTGELFF.

The chain links TRBV12-3 or TRBV12-4 to TRBJ2-1; 11 bases agree with TRBD2. There are 17 residues in the CDR3. V shed 0 bases and J 6 bases; nucleotides not matched to a gene: 7. The CDR3 DNA sequence: TGTGCCAGCAGTTTAGCCTCTAGCGGGAGGTTTGGCAATGAGCAGTTCTTC. This translates into CASSLASSGRFGNEQFF.

This clonotype was seen repeatedly, ten times or more. This chain links TRBV4-3 with TRBJ1-3; the D gene is possibly TRBD1 (5 bases). CDR3 size: 16 residues. V gave up 1 base and J gave up 7 bases, with 17 bases separating them. The germline CDR1 and CDR2 sequences are LGHNA and YSLEER. DNA for the CDR3: TGCGCCAGCAGCCAAGCTTCCGAGGGGCTTCGTAACACCATATATTTT. Its protein product is CASSQASEGLRNTIYF.

V gene TRBV11-1 combines with J gene TRBJ1-1, with unresolved D. The CDR3 loop spans 13 amino acids. V was pared by 5 bases and J by 6 bases, with 13 bases between. Per the germline V gene, CDR1 is SGHAT and CDR2 is FQDESV (reference sequence). For the CDR3, the DNA is TGTGCCAGCAGCCCCCCCCGTTTCCCTGAAGCTTTCTTT. The encoded protein is CASSPPRFPEAFF.

This clonotype was seen ten or more times. The V and J genes are TRBV24-1 and TRBJ2-2; 7 nucleotides align to TRBD1. This CDR3 spans 15 amino acids. Germline CDR1 reads KGHDR; CDR2 reads SFDVKD. Unmatched junction bases numbered 5, after V lost 6 bases and J lost 2 bases. CDR3 sequence reads: CATSTGVTNTGELFF. CDR3 sequence (DNA): TGTGCCACCAGTACAGGGGTCACTAACACCGGGGAGCTGTTTTTT.

This clonotype showed up many times. This rearrangement joins TRBV5-1 to TRBJ2-7; D perhaps matches TRBD2 (6 bases). CDR3 length equals 17 residues. V was trimmed by 4 bases and J by 3 bases, leaving 23 bases between them. Germline V gene sequence: CDR1 SGHRS, CDR2 YFSETQ. The chain's CDR3 is CASSEFGYQGGNYEQYF. The CDR3 DNA follows: TGCGCCAGCAGCGAGTTTGGATATCAGGGAGGAAACTACGAGCAGTACTTC.

This clonotype was recorded many times. The V call is TRBV27, the J call TRBJ2-5; unclear D gene. Germline V gene sequence: CDR1 MNHEY, CDR2 SMNVEV (reference sequence). The CDR3 extends over 13 amino acids. V was cut by 8 bases and J by 2 bases, with 12 bases left in between. The DNA of the CDR3 is TGTGCCAGCCGGCCCGCTGGGCAAGAGACCCAGTACTTC. Amino acid sequence: CASRPAGQETQYF.

Points on this clonotype: At one boundary the junction diverges from the germline segment, which might be a read error. This chain connects TRBV20-1 to TRBJ2-2; D possibly matches TRBD1 or TRBD2 (6 bases each). CDR3 length: 16 residues. From germline, CDR1 is DFQATT and CDR2 SNEGSKA (reference sequence). CDR3 DNA: TGCAGTGCCAGAGTGGAGGGGGGCGCGTACACCGGGGAGCTGTTTTTT. Residues: CSARVEGGAYTGELFF.